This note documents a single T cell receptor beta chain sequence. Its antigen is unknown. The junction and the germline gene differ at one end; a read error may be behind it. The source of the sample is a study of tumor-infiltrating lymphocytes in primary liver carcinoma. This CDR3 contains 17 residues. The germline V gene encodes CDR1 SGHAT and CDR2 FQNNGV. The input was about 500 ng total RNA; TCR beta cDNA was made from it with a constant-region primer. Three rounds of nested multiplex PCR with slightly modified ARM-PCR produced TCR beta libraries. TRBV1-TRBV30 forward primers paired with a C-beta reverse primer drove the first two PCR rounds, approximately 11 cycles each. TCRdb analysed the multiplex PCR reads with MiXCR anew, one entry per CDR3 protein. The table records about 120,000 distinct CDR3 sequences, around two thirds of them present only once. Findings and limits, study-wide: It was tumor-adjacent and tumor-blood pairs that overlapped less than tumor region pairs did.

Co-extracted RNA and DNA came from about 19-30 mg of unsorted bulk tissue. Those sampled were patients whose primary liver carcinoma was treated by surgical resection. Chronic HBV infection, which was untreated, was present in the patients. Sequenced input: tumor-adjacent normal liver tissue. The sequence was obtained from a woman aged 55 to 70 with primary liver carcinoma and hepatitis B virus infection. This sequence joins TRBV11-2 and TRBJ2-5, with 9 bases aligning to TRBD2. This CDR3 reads CASSAFDAGGPRETQYF. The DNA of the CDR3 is TGTGCCAGCAGCGCCTTTGATGCGGGAGGGCCTCGGGAGACGCAGTACTTC.